This T cell receptor beta chain was captured in a study of blood T cell repertoires in COVID-19. Study-level information: The United States, Italy and Spain were the sources of the acute and convalescent COVID-19 samples. Nucleic acid was either cDNA or gDNA, and it came from T cells, B-cell-depleted T cells, or PBMCs.

Only one count was recorded for this clone. In the authors' workflow: From reference gene primer amplification, estimates of nucleated cell counts were derived. Clones were sequenced by immunoSEQ multiplex PCR, and TCRdb holds only the in-frame ones, with some missing. For V, J and clone size, that table is used; D and trimming come from the DNA. The data show about 83,000 clones, around 87% seen once. This CDR3 comprises 14 residues. Germline V gives CDR1 LNHNV, CDR2 YYDKDF (reference sequence). Trimming took 3 bases from V and 8 from J, leaving 14 bases between them. The source of this sequence is a woman aged 45-60 years with active or convalescent COVID-19. The sequenced material came from peripheral blood. The chain recombines TRBV15 with TRBJ2-1; D is unresolved. This CDR3 is CATSSGSFVDEQFF. The DNA of the CDR3 is TGTGCCACCAGCAGTGGTAGCTTTGTGGATGAGCAGTTCTTC.